This T cell receptor beta chain was retrieved from a study of cytomegalovirus exposure and HLA in healthy donors. Details on this clone: The antigen is not known. One junction end does not reproduce the germline sequence, and a read error may be involved.

Nominal health characterized the donors when sampled, though unrecorded immune exposures were likely. Study outcomes and limitations: HLA-A and HLA-B allele assignments for most subjects were reportedly predicted accurately using TCR beta sequences. Cytomegalovirus-associated TCR beta chains were listed, numbering more than 150. A cluster of highly shared sequence variants was likely a sequencing artifact.

The length of the CDR3 is 12 residues. The germline V gene encodes CDR1 SEHNR and CDR2 FQNEAQ (reference sequence). PCR employed 60 Vbeta and 13 Jbeta primers. The table came from immunoSEQ multiplex PCR; TCRdb's copy has only in-frame clones and leaves some out. The data hold about 120,000 clones, with 81% observed a single time. The gene calls are TRBV7-9 and TRBJ2-7; a weak D match, TRBD2 (6 bases). The source is a woman aged 25-40 years in good health and CMV-seronegative. The sample was PBMCs. The CDR3 DNA reads as TGTTCCAGCAGCAACCGACTAGGGGAGCAGTACTTC. Its protein is CSSSNRLGEQYF.